Listed here are 17 T cell receptor beta chains from one sample, sequenced in a study of CD8 T cells in Susac syndrome. Random hexamers primed reverse transcription of about 0.5 to 1 ug RNA. TCRdb independently ran MiXCR on the immunoSEQ multiplex PCR reads; one entry per CDR3 protein. The sample holds around 200,000 distinct CDR3 sequences, roughly 96% seen once. Sequencing was carried out using CD4+ T cells from PBMCs. The origin of the receptors is a human donor in good health.

The V call is TRBV29-1, the J call TRBJ1-1; TRBD1 is a possible D gene (5 bases). V was cut by 5 bases and J by 5 bases, with 18 bases left in between. The CDR3 is 14 amino acids. Germline CDR1 and CDR2: SQVTM and ANQGSEA. The chain's CDR3 is CSVSVASGRTEAFF. The DNA for the CDR3 is TGCAGCGTTTCGGTCGCTTCAGGGAGGACTGAAGCTTTCTTT.

The chain recombines TRBV7-9 with TRBJ1-3; D gene unclear. CDR3 size: 13 residues. CDR1 is SEHNR, CDR2 FQNEAQ, per germline (reference sequence). Trimming stripped 3 bases from V and 4 bases from J, with 7 bases between. CDR3 protein: CASSLDLGNTIYF. CDR3 bases: TGTGCCAGCAGCTTGGACCTAGGAAACACCATATATTTT.

This clonotype was recorded only once. The rearrangement uses TRBV6-4 and TRBJ2-2; TRBD2 might be the D (5 bases). Germline V gives CDR1 MRHNA, CDR2 SNTAGT. Trimming took 3 bases from V and 4 from J, leaving 12 bases between them. This CDR3 comprises 15 residues. CDR3: CASSEEVGSTGELFF. Here the CDR3 DNA reads TGTGCCAGCAGTGAAGAAGTAGGGAGCACCGGGGAGCTGTTTTTT.

The V gene is TRBV4-1, the J gene TRBJ2-5; D possibly corresponds to TRBD1 (5 bases). CDR1 and CDR2 from the germline V gene are MGHRA and YSYEKL. V was pared by 1 base and J by 5 bases, with 14 bases between. CDR3 length: 15 amino acids. CDR3 nucleotides: TGCGCCAGCAGCCAAGCCCTACTTGCAGGGGAGACCCAGTACTTC. Protein: CASSQALLAGETQYF.

V is TRBV29-1 and J is TRBJ2-7; 11 nucleotides line up with TRBD1. The CDR3 runs to 14 residues. The ends lost 4 bases at V and 4 bases at J; junction bases unmatched: 6. Germline CDR1 and CDR2: SQVTM and ANQGSEA. CDR3: CSVGGTGGWYEQYF. CDR3 DNA: TGCAGCGTTGGAGGGACAGGGGGTTGGTACGAGCAGTACTTC.

The chain links TRBV20-1 to TRBJ2-5, with 7 bases matching TRBD2. Trimming at V came to 5 bases and at J to 3 bases, leaving 12 bases not matched to a gene. The germline CDR1 and CDR2 sequences are DFQATT and SNEGSKA (reference sequence). The CDR3 extends over 15 amino acids. This chain's CDR3 is CSAYGPAGDEETQYF. The CDR3 region has the DNA TGCAGTGCTTATGGCCCGGCGGGGGACGAAGAGACCCAGTACTTC.

V is TRBV12-3 or TRBV12-4 and J is TRBJ2-2, with D possibly TRBD2 on 6 matching bases. The CDR3 loop spans 16 amino acids. The germline V and J ends were trimmed by 3 bases and 5 bases, with 16 bases remaining between them. In DNA form, the CDR3 reads TGTGCCAGCAGTTTGCCGGGTTGGGGGAGGACCGGGGAGCTGTTTTTT. It codes for CASSLPGWGRTGELFF.

The chain employs TRBV5-1 and TRBJ1-1; 7 bases agree with TRBD1. Germline V gene data show CDR1 as SGHRS and CDR2 as YFSETQ. The junction had 6 bases not matched to a gene; V was cut back by 3 bases and J by 4 bases. The CDR3 contains 14 residues. The CDR3, as DNA: TGCGCCAGCAGCTCGACAGGGTCGGGCACTGAAGCTTTCTTT. It is translated as CASSSTGSGTEAFF.

The chain couples TRBV20-1 to TRBJ2-1, with D tentatively TRBD1 (6 bases). From germline, CDR1 is DFQATT and CDR2 SNEGSKA (reference sequence). V dropped 3 bases and J dropped 7 bases, with 13 bases sitting between them. The CDR3 is 13 residues long. CDR3 nucleotide sequence: TGCAGTGCTAGGCCTCCTGGACAGAATGAGCAGTTCTTC. As protein: CSARPPGQNEQFF.

The chain has TRBV20-1 and TRBJ1-1, with 11 bases matching TRBD1. V shed 6 bases and J 7 bases; nucleotides not matched to a gene: 7. Germline-derived CDR1 and CDR2 are DFQATT and SNEGSKA (reference sequence). The CDR3 is made up of 13 amino acids. The CDR3 DNA reads TGCAGTGCCCCGGGACAGGGGGATGGTGAAGCTTTCTTT. Translated: CSAPGQGDGEAFF.

This clonotype was seen just once. The chain links TRBV4-1 to TRBJ1-1, with 8 positions matching TRBD1. This CDR3 has 14 residues. Germline values: CDR1 MGHRA, CDR2 YSYEKL. With 4 bases clipped from V and 4 bases from J, the junction kept 5 bases outside the gene matches. CDR3 DNA: TGCGCCAGCAGCCCAACAGGGGGAGTCACTGAAGCTTTCTTT. It codes for CASSPTGGVTEAFF.

The chain couples TRBV21-1 to TRBJ2-7. TRBV21-1 is a known pseudogene. CDR3 length: 14 residues. CDR3 sequence: CASSIARGSYEQYV. The DNA for the CDR3 is TGTGCCAGCAGCATAGCGAGGGGTTCCTACGAGCAGTACGTC.

V and J are TRBV30 and TRBJ2-5, with 8 bases identical to TRBD1. The V and J ends lost 8 bases and 6 bases, in that order; junction bases with no gene match: 5. The CDR3 covers 11 residues. Germline CDR1 is GTSNPN and CDR2 is SVGIG (reference sequence). The CDR3 nucleotides read TGTGCCGGCGGACAGGGCAAGACCCAGTACTTC. As protein: CAGGQGKTQYF.

This rearrangement joins TRBV12-3 or TRBV12-4 to TRBJ2-1, with D uncertain. The CDR3 loop spans 14 amino acids. The germline V and J ends were trimmed by 6 bases and 4 bases, with 13 bases remaining between them. DNA for the CDR3: TGTGCCAGCAGATTTCTAGGCCTTTACAATGAGCAGTTCTTC. It codes for CASRFLGLYNEQFF.

This sequence joins TRBV3-1 and TRBJ1-1; D unresolved. This CDR3 is built from 13 residues. Per germline, CDR1 LGHDT and CDR2 YNNKEL (reference sequence). V lost 3 bases to trimming and J lost 0 bases, with 5 bases between them. CDR3 in DNA: TGTGCCAGCAGCCACAGAGTGAACACTGAAGCTTTCTTT. Protein product: CASSHRVNTEAFF.

The J gene is TRBJ2-5, the V gene TRBV6-2 or TRBV6-3; perhaps TRBD2 as D (6 bases). V shed 0 bases and J shed 4 bases, with 9 bases lying between them. The CDR3 sequence is 14 residues long. Germline CDR1 is MNHEY and CDR2 is SVGEGT. The CDR3 spells CASSYSTRRETQYF. The CDR3 nucleotides are TGTGCCAGCAGTTACTCGACTAGACGAGAGACCCAGTACTTC.

V and J are TRBV20-1 and TRBJ2-7; D is unclear. V shed 2 bases and J shed 0 bases, with 14 bases lying between them. The length of the CDR3 is 15 residues. The germline V gene encodes CDR1 DFQATT and CDR2 SNEGSKA (reference sequence). The CDR3 spells CSARFSRLSSYEQYV. The CDR3 bases are TGCAGTGCTAGATTTAGCAGGCTTAGCTCCTACGAGCAGTACGTC.